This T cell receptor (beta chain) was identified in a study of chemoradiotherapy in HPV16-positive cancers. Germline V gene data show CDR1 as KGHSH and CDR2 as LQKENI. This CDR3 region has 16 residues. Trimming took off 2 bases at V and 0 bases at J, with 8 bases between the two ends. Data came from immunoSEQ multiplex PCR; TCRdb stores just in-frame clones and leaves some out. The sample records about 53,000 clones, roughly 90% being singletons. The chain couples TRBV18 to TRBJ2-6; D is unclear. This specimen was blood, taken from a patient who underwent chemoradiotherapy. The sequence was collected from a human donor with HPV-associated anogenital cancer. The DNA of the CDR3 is TGTGCCAGCTCACCATCGGGCCTCTCTGGGGCCAACGTCCTGACTTTC. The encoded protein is CASSPSGLSGANVLTF.